The sequence of this T cell receptor beta chain was determined in a study of T cell changes during pregnancy in multiple sclerosis. The data were produced by immunoSEQ multiplex PCR, yet TCRdb's version contains in-frame clones alone and is incomplete. This table holds about 44,000 clones, about 95% found once. Deletions cut 4 bases from V and 6 bases from J, with 9 bases between. CDR1 and CDR2 (germline): ENHRY, SYGVKD. The CDR3 has 13 amino acids. The TCR sequence derives from a female donor with multiple sclerosis, enrolled in a pregnancy study. The sequences come from peripheral blood, collected in the second trimester of pregnancy. J is TRBJ2-2 and V is TRBV10-3, with D maybe TRBD1 (5 bases). The chain's CDR3 is CAISVQGAGELFF. The DNA of the CDR3 is TGTGCCATCAGTGTTCAGGGCGCCGGGGAGCTGTTTTTT.